This is a list of T cell receptor beta chains from one sample in a study of cytomegalovirus exposure and HLA in healthy donors. Measured with immunoSEQ multiplex PCR; TCRdb has only the in-frame clones, and not every one. The sample carries around 150,000 clones, over 60% recorded once. Sequencing used PBMCs. Source of these receptors: a male donor in good health and CMV-seronegative. CDR3s include the opening cysteine and the closing phenylalanine or tryptophan. Each record gives: J gene, clone size, V gene, CDR3 protein. Clone size, where shown, is once, few, many, or a class for clones that have expanded.

TRBJ2-3 . TRBV30 CAWSGGGSTDTQYF
TRBJ2-3 . TRBV2 CASSYGQISTDTQYF
TRBJ1-3 . TRBV10-3 CAISDSSVSGNTIYF
TRBJ2-3 . TRBV7-2 CASSLSGRTDTQYF
TRBJ2-2 once TRBV5-1 CASSLGQGAAGELFF
TRBJ2-3 . TRBV5-6 CASSLEGGPSYTQYF
TRBJ2-1 . TRBV9 CASSVGLARPEQFF
TRBJ2-7 . TRBV5-1 CASSFMDRGLAVPYEQYF
TRBJ2-5 few TRBV30 CAWSGRGAGQETQYF
TRBJ1-1 . TRBV10-3 CAISGPRRTEAFF
TRBJ2-2 once TRBV7-2 CASSLASLGELFF
TRBJ2-7 . TRBV27 CASSLISGATYEQYF
TRBJ1-4 . TRBV7-2 CASSLSFNEKLFF
TRBJ2-3 . TRBV5-1 CASSLWGGGRGTDTQYF
TRBJ1-2 . TRBV28 CASSLWQGVGYGYTF
TRBJ1-6 . TRBV6-1 CASSGQASWNNSPLHF
TRBJ1-1 . TRBV18 CASSPPRGLDTEAFF
TRBJ1-2 . TRBV19 CASIQGHSNYGYTF
TRBJ2-3 . TRBV2 CASNRQGTSTDTQYF
TRBJ2-7 . TRBV11-2 CASSLDRGREQYF
TRBJ2-7 . TRBV28 CASSGTGVSYEQYF
TRBJ2-3 . TRBV7-2 CASSLTGDSTDTQYF
TRBJ2-3 . TRBV9 CASSPRDRGMDTQYF
TRBJ2-7 . TRBV4-1 CASSLAGGPGDEQYF
TRBJ1-3 . TRBV2 CASNIRPGQGPSGNTIYF